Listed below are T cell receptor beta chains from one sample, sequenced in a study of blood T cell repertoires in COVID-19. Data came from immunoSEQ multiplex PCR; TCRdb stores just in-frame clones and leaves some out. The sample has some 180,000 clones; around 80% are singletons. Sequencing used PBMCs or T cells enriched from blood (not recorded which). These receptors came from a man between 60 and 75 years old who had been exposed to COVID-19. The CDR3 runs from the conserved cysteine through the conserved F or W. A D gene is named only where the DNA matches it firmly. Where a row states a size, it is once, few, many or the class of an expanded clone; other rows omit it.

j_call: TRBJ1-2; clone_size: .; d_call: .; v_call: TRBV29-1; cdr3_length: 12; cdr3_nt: TGCAGCGTTGAAGATCAGGGAAGTGGCTACACCTTC; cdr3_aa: CSVEDQGSGYTF
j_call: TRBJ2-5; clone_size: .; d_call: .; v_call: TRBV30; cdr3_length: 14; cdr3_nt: TGTGCCTGGAGTGTAAGAGGGCTTGGGGAGACCCAGTACTTC; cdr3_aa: CAWSVRGLGETQYF
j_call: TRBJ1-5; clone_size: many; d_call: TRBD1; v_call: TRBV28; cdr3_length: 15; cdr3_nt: TGTGCCAGCAGTCCGGGACAGGGGGCTGTGCAGCCCCAGCATTTT; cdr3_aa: CASSPGQGAVQPQHF
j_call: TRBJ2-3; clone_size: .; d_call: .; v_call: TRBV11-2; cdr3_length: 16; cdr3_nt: TGTGCCAGCAGCTTGACCGTGAGGGGGTTCACAGATACGCAGTATTTT; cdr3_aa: CASSLTVRGFTDTQYF
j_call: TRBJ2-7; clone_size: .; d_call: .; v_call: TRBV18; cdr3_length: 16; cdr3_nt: TGTGCCAGCTCACCACTCCGATCACGGAGCTCCTACGAGCAGTACTTC; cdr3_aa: CASSPLRSRSSYEQYF
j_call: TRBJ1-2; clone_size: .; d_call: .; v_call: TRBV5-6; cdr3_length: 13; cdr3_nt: TGTGCCAGCAGCCTCGCACGGGTATATGGCTACACCTTC; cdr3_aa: CASSLARVYGYTF
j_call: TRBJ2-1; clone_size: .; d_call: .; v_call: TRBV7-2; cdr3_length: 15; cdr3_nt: TGTGCCAGCAGCCCGAACGGACAGTTATACAATGAGCAGTTCTTC; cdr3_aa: CASSPNGQLYNEQFF
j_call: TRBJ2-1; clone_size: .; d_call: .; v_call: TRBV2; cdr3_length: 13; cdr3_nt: TGTGCCAGCAGTGTTGTACTATACAATGAGCAGTTCTTC; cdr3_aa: CASSVVLYNEQFF
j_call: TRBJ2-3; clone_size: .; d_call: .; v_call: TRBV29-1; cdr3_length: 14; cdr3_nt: TGCAGCGTTGAAGGGACTAGGGGGGCAGATACGCAGTATTTT; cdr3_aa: CSVEGTRGADTQYF
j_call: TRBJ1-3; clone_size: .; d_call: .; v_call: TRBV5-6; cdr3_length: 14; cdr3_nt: TGTGCCAGCAGCTCGTCGTTTTCTGGAAACACCATATATTTT; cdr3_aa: CASSSSFSGNTIYF
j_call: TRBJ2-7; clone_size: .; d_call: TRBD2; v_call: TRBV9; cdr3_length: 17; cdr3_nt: TGTGCCAGCAGCGCCCCCCTGGGCCCTAGCGGGGGGAACGAGCAGTACTTC; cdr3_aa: CASSAPLGPSGGNEQYF
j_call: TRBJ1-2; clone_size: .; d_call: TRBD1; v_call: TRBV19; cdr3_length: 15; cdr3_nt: TGTGCCAGTAGCCCGGGACAGGGGGCGAACTATGGCTACACCTTC; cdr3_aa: CASSPGQGANYGYTF
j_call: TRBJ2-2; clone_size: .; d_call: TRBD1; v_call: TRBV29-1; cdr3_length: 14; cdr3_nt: TGCAGCGGTGGGACAGGGGCGAACACCGGGGAGCTGTTTTTT; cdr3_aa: CSGGTGANTGELFF
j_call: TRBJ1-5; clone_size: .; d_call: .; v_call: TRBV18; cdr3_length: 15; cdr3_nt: TGTGCCAGCTCACCAGGCAGGGTGGTGAATCAGCCCCAGCATTTT; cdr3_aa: CASSPGRVVNQPQHF
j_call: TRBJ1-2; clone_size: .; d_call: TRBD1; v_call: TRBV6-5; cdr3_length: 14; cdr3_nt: TGTGCCAGCAAGGTCAGGGGGACTGACTATGGCTACACCTTC; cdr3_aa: CASKVRGTDYGYTF
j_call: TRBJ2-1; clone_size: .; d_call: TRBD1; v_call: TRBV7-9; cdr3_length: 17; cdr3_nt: TGTGCCAGCAGCTTAGCTAAGGGACAGCCAAGTAACAATGAGCAGTTCTTC; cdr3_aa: CASSLAKGQPSNNEQFF
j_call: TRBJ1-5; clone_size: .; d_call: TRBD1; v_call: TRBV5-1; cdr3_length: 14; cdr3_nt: TGCGCCAGCAGCCCGGGACAGGGGAATCAGCCCCAGCATTTT; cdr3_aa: CASSPGQGNQPQHF
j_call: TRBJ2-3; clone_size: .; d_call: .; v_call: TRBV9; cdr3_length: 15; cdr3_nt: TGTGCCAGCAGCGTGAGACCGGGAGACGGAGATACGCAGTATTTT; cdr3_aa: CASSVRPGDGDTQYF